The 10 T cell receptor beta chains below all came from one sample that was sequenced in a study of cytomegalovirus exposure and HLA in healthy donors. 60 Vbeta and 13 Jbeta primers were used in PCR. Repertoires were generated with immunoSEQ multiplex PCR, while TCRdb's copy carries only in-frame clones and drops some. The table lists 90,000 or so clones, 75% to 90% of them singletons. Sequencing used PBMCs. The source of these receptors is a man aged 50-60 years in good health and CMV-seropositive.

V usage is TRBV30 and J usage is TRBJ1-2, with D perhaps TRBD1 (6 bases). CDR1 GTSNPN and CDR2 SVGIG come from the germline V gene (reference sequence). The V end was cut by 0 bases, the J end by 3 bases, with 14 bases between. The CDR3 is 15 amino acids. The DNA for the CDR3 is TGTGCCTGGAGTGTACTAGGGGGAACTGACTATGGCTACACCTTC. Amino acids: CAWSVLGGTDYGYTF.

This chain links TRBV18 with TRBJ1-4; D remains ambiguous. CDR1 is KGHSH and CDR2 is LQKENI in the germline V gene. This CDR3 contains 15 residues. V shed 2 bases and J shed 8 bases, with 15 bases lying between them. CDR3 loop: CASSPSSRFPEKLFF. The CDR3 coding sequence is TGTGCCAGCTCACCATCTTCCCGGTTCCCCGAAAAACTGTTTTTT.

The V call is TRBV6-4, the J call TRBJ2-1; 13 bases are shared with TRBD2. V shed 4 bases and J 10 bases; nucleotides not matched to a gene: 7. Germline values: CDR1 MRHNA, CDR2 SNTAGT. The CDR3 sequence is 15 residues long. The CDR3, as DNA: TGTGCCAGCAGTGCCGGGACTAGCGGGATCGGCGAGCAGTTCTTC. It is translated as CASSAGTSGIGEQFF.

The table lists this clone with a few counts. The chain employs TRBV7-9 and TRBJ1-2; no firm D call. The V gene lost 9 bases and the J gene lost 4 bases, with 9 bases spanning the gap. The CDR3 has 11 amino acids. Germline CDR1 SEHNR, CDR2 FQNEAQ (reference sequence). The CDR3 DNA follows: TGTGCCAGTACTATGGCCTATGGCTACACCTTC. It codes for CASTMAYGYTF.

The gene calls are TRBV5-1 and TRBJ2-1; TRBD2 matches 9 bases. CDR3 length: 15 amino acids. The germline V gene has CDR1 SGHRS and CDR2 YFSETQ. V shed 4 bases, J shed 9 bases, and the junction held 11 bases outside the gene matches. This chain's CDR3 is CASSEAGGPLPEQFF. The DNA for the CDR3 is TGCGCCAGCAGCGAGGCGGGAGGGCCTCTCCCTGAGCAGTTCTTC.

This clone has a count of ten or more. The chain employs TRBV7-9 and TRBJ2-2, with a tentative D call TRBD2 (5 bases). The CDR3 consists of 18 residues. Per the germline V gene, CDR1 is SEHNR and CDR2 is FQNEAQ (reference sequence). Trimming stripped 1 base from V and 0 bases from J, with 15 bases between. The CDR3 loop reads CASSLEAGRRANTGELFF. CDR3 nucleotide sequence: TGTGCCAGCAGCTTAGAGGCGGGCAGACGGGCGAACACCGGGGAGCTGTTTTTT. The complete variable domain, with remaining parts taken from reference TRBV7-9 and TRBJ2-2, reads DTGVSQNPRHKITKRGQNVTFRCDPISEHNRLYWYRQTLGQGPEFLTYFQNEAQLEKSRLLSDRFSAERPKGSFSTLEIQRTEQGDSAMYLCASSLEAGRRANTGELFFGEGSRLTVL.

On this clone itself: The junction departs from germline at one end; a sequencing error may be responsible. This rearrangement joins TRBV28 to TRBJ2-7; possibly TRBD1 for D (6 bases). CDR3 length: 14 amino acids. Germline lookup yields CDR1 MDHEN and CDR2 SYDVKM. DNA for the CDR3: TGTGCCAGCAGTTATCTGACAGGAACCTACGAACAGTACTTC. Protein: CASSYLTGTYEQYF.

This chain uses TRBV13 with TRBJ2-7; perhaps TRBD1 as D (6 bases). The CDR3 sequence is 14 residues long. The V end was cut by 7 bases, the J end by 6 bases, with 19 bases between. The germline V gene encodes CDR1 PRHDT and CDR2 FYEKMQ (reference sequence). For the CDR3, the DNA is TGTGCCAGCACCTACCTAACCACAGGGTCCGAGCAGTACTTC. Protein product: CASTYLTTGSEQYF.

V is TRBV25-1 and J is TRBJ2-3; 7 bases are a match to TRBD2. Per the germline V gene, CDR1 is MGHDK and CDR2 is SYGVNS. Germline trimming cut 0 bases from V and 1 base from J; bases unmatched to any gene: 1. This CDR3 region has 15 residues. The CDR3, as DNA: TGTGCCAGCAGTGAATATGGGGGGGGCACAGATACGCAGTATTTT. Residues: CASSEYGGGTDTQYF. The variable domain in full, completed from reference TRBV25-1 and TRBJ2-3, reads EADIYQTPRYLVIGTGKKITLECSQTMGHDKMYWYQQDPGMELHLIHYSYGVNSTEKGDLSSESTVSRIRTEHFPLTLESARPSHTSQYLCASSEYGGGTDTQYFGPGTRLTVL.

The chain joins TRBV5-6 to TRBJ1-3, with a weak D call TRBD1 (6 bases). The ends were cut back, 7 bases at V and 4 bases at J, with 15 bases in the middle. Germline V gene data show CDR1 as SGHDT and CDR2 as YYEEEE. CDR3 length: 14 amino acids. The CDR3 sequence: CASLTAGVGNTIYF. The CDR3 DNA sequence: TGTGCCAGCCTCACGGCAGGGGTCGGAAACACCATATATTTT.